This TCR beta chain was documented in a study of cytotoxic CD8 clonotypes in ibrutinib-treated CLL. This clone showed up just once. Its matching antigen is unknown. Study-level findings and limits: Baseline clonality, above age-matched healthy donor levels, tracked circulating CD8+ T-cell counts.

The CDR3 covers 12 residues. The V end lost 7 bases, the J end lost 6 bases, and 13 bases lay between the germline ends. Per the germline V gene, CDR1 is MDHEN and CDR2 is SYDVKM. Sequenced by immunoSEQ multiplex PCR; TCRdb stores in-frame clones only, minus some. The repertoire holds over 140,000 clones, with more than 70% as singletons. Sequenced material: PBMCs, taken after 36 months of ibrutinib treatment. This clonotype was obtained from a human donor with chronic lymphocytic leukemia. The chain uses TRBV28 and TRBJ2-7; D might be TRBD1 (6 bases). In DNA form, the CDR3 reads TGTGCCAGCAAATATACAGGGTTCGAGCAGTACTTC. Protein product: CASKYTGFEQYF.